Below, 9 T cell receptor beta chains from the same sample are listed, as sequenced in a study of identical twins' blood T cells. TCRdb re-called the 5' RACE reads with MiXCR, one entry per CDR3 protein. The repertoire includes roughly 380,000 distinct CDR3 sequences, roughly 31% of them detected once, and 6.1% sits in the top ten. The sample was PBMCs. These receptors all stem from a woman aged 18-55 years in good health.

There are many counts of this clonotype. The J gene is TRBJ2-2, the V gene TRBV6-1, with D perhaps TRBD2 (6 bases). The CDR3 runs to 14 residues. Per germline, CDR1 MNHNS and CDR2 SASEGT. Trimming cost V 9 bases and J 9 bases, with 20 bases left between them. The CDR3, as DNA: TGTGCCAGGGGGGGACCTAGTGTGGATAGGGAGCTGTTTTTT. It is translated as CARGGPSVDRELFF.

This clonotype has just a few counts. CDR3 bases: TGCAGTGTCAGACAGGGGCAGAAGGGTACGCAGTATTTT. Translation: CSVRQGQKGTQYF. V gene TRBV20-1 combines with J gene TRBJ2-3; 8 nucleotides agree with TRBD1. Germline trimming cut 7 bases from V and 8 bases from J; bases unmatched to any gene: 11. This CDR3 comprises 13 residues. Germline-derived CDR1 and CDR2 are DFQATT and SNEGSKA (reference sequence).

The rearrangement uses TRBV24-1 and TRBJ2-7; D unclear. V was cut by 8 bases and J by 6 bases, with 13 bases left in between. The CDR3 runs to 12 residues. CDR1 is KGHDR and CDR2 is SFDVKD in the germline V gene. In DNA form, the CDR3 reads TGTGCCACCACGCTCCCTCAACTCGAGCAGTACTTC. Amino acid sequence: CATTLPQLEQYF.

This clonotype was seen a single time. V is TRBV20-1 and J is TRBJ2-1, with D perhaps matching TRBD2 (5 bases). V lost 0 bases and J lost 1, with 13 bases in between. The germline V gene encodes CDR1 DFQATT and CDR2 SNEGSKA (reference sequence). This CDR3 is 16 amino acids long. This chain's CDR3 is CSARDARPGSYNEQFF. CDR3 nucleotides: TGCAGTGCTAGAGATGCTCGACCGGGGTCCTACAATGAGCAGTTCTTC.

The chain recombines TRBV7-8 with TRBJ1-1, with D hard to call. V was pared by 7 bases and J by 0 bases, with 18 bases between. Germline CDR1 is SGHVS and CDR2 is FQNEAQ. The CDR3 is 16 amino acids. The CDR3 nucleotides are TGTGCCAGCACCCCGGACCCCTCTTTAATGAACACTGAAGCTTTCTTT. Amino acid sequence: CASTPDPSLMNTEAFF.

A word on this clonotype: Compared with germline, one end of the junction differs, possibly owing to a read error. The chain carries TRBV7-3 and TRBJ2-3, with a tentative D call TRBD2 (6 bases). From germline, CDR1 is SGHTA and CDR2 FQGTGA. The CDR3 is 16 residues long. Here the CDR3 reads CASSSAGTLSTDTQYF. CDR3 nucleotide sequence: TGTGCCAGCAGCTCGGCCGGGACTCTAAGCACTGATACGCAGTATTTT.

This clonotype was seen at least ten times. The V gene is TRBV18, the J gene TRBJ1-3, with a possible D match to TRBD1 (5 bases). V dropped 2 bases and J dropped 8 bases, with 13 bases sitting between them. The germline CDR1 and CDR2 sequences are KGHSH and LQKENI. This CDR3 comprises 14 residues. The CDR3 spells CASSPFGARDTIYF. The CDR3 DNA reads TGTGCCAGCTCACCATTCGGGGCGCGGGACACCATATATTTT.

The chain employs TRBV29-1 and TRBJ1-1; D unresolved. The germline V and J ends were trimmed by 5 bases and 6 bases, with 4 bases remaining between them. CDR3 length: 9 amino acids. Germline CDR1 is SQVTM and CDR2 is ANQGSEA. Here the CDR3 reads CSVYPEAFF. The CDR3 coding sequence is TGCAGCGTTTACCCTGAAGCTTTCTTT.

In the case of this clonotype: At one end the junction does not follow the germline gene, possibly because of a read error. The CDR3 sequence: CAGSYSVGGRTEAFF. CDR3 DNA: TGTGCCGGCAGTTACTCGGTAGGAGGGAGAACTGAAGCTTTCTTT. The rearrangement joins TRBV6-5 to TRBJ1-1; unclear D gene. CDR1 is MNHEY and CDR2 is SVGAGI in the germline V gene. The CDR3 sequence is 15 residues long.